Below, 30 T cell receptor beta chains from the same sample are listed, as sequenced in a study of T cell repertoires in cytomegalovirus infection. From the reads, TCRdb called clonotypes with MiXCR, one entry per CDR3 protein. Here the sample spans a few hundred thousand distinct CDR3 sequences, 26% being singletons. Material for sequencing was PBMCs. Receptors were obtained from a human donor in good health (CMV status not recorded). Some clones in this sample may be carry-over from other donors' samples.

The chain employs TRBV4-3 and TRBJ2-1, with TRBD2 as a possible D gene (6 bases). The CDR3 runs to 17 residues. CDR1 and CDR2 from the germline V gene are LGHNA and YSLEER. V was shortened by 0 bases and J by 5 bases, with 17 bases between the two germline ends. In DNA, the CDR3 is TGCGCCAGCAGCCAAGATTGGGGTAGCGGAGCTCACAATGAGCAGTTCTTC. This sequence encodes CASSQDWGSGAHNEQFF.

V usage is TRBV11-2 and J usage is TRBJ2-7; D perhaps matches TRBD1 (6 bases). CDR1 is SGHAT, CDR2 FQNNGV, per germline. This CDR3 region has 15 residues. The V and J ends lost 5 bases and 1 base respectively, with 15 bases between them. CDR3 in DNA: TGTGCCAGCAGCAAACCCCAGACAGGATCCTACGAGCAGTACGTC. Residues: CASSKPQTGSYEQYV.

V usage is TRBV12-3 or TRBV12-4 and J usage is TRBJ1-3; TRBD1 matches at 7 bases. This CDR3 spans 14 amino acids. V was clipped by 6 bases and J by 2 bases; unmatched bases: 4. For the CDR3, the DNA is TGTGCCAGCAGGGGGACAGTAGCTGGAAACACCATATATTTT. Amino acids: CASRGTVAGNTIYF.

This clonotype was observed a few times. The DNA for the CDR3 is TGTGCCAGCAGCCTCTACTACAATGAGCAGTTCTTC. Translating it yields CASSLYYNEQFF. The chain links TRBV6-2 or TRBV6-3 to TRBJ2-1; D is unresolved. This CDR3 spans 12 amino acids. Germline CDR1 MNHEY, CDR2 SVGEGT. The V and J ends lost 6 bases and 3 bases respectively, with 6 bases between them.

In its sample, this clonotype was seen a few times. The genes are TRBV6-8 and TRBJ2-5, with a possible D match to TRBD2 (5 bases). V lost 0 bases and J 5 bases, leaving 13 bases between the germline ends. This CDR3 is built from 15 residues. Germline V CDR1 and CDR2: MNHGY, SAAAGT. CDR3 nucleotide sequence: TGTGCCAGCAGTTACTCGGGAGCCCTAATGGAGACCCAGTACTTC. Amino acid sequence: CASSYSGALMETQYF.

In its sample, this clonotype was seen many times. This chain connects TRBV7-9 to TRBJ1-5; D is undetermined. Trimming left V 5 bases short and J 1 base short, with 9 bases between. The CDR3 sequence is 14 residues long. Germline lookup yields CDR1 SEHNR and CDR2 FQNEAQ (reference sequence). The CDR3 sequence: CASSPSGSNQPQHF. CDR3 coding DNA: TGTGCCAGCAGCCCTTCCGGGAGCAATCAGCCCCAGCATTTT.

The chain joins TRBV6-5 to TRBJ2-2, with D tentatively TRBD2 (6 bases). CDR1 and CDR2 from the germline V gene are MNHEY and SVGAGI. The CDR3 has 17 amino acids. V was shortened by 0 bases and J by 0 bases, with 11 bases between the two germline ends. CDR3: CASSYSISGANTGELFF. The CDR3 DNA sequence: TGTGCCAGCAGTTACTCGATTTCGGGGGCGAACACCGGGGAGCTGTTTTTT.

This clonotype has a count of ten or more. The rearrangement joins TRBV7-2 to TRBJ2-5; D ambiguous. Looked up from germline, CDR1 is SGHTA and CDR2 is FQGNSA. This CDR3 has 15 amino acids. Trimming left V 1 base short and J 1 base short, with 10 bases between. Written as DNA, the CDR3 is TGTGCCAGCAGCTTAGGCATACTCTTCCAAGAGACCCAGTACTTC. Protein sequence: CASSLGILFQETQYF. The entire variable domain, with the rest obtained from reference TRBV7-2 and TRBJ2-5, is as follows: GAGVSQSPSNKVTEKGKDVELRCDPISGHTALYWYRQSLGQGLEFLIYFQGNSAPDKSGLPSDRFSAERTGGSVSTLTIQRTQQEDSAVYLCASSLGILFQETQYFGPGTRLLVL.

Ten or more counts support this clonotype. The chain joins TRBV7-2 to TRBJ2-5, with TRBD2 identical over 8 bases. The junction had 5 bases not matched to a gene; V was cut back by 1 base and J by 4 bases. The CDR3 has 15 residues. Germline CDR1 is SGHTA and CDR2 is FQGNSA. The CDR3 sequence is CASSLGGAGGETQYF. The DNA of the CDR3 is TGTGCCAGCAGCTTAGGGGGGGCGGGAGGAGAGACCCAGTACTTC.

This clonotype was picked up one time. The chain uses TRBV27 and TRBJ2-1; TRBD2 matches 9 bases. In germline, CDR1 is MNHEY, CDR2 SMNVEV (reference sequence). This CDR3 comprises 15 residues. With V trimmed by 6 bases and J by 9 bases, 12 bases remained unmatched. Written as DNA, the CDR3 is TGTGCCAGCAGCGTCGGAACTGGGACTAGCCGTGAGCAGTTCTTC. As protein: CASSVGTGTSREQFF.

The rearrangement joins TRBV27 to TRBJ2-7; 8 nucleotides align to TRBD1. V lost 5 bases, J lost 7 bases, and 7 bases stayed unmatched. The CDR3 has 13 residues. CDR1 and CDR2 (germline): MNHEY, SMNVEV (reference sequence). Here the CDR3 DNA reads TGTGCCAGCAGTCCCGGACAGGGTTGGGAGCAGTACTTC. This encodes CASSPGQGWEQYF.

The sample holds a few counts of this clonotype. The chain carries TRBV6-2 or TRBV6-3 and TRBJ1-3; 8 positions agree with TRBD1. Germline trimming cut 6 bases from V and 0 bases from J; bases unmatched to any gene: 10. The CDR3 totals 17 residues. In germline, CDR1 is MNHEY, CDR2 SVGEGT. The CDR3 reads CASRPRDRRLSGNTIYF. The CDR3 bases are TGTGCCAGCAGGCCCCGGGACAGGCGCCTCTCTGGAAACACCATATATTTT.

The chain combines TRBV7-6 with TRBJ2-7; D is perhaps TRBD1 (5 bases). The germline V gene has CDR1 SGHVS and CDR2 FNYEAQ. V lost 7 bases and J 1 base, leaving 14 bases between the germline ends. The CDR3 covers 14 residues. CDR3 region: CASMLSGASYEQYF. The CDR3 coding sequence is TGTGCCAGCATGCTCTCTGGGGCTTCCTACGAGCAGTACTTC.

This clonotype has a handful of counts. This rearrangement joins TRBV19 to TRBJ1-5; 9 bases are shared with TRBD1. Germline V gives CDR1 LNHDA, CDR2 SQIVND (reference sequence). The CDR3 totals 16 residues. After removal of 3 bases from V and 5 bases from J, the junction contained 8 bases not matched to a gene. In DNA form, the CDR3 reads TGTGCCAGTAGTATCACGGGACAGGGTTCTTATCAGCCCCAGCATTTT. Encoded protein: CASSITGQGSYQPQHF. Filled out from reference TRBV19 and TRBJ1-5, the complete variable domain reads DGGITQSPKYLFRKEGQNVTLSCEQNLNHDAMYWYRQDPGQGLRLIYYSQIVNDFQKGDIAEGYSVSREKKESFPLTVTSAQKNPTAFYLCASSITGQGSYQPQHFGDGTRLSIL.

CDR3 loop: CASSPATGGNTGELFF. In nucleotides, the CDR3 is TGTGCCAGCAGTCCCGCGACAGGGGGCAACACCGGGGAGCTGTTTTTT. The chain joins TRBV27 to TRBJ2-2, with 10 bases lining up with TRBD1. V lost 5 bases, J lost 2 bases, and 5 bases stayed unmatched. CDR3 size: 16 residues. CDR1 and CDR2 from the germline V gene are MNHEY and SMNVEV (reference sequence).

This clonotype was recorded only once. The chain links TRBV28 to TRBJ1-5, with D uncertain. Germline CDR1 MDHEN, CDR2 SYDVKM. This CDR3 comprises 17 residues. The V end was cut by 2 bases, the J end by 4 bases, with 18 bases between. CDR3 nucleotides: TGTGCCAGCAGTTTAGGTCGGCAGTACAGATCAAATCAGCCCCAGCATTTT. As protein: CASSLGRQYRSNQPQHF.

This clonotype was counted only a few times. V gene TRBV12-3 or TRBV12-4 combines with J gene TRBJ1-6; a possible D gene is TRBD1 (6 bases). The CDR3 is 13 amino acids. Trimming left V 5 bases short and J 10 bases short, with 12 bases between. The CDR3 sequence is CASSRQDRSPLHF. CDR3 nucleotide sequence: TGTGCCAGCAGTCGACAGGATCGATCACCCCTCCACTTT.

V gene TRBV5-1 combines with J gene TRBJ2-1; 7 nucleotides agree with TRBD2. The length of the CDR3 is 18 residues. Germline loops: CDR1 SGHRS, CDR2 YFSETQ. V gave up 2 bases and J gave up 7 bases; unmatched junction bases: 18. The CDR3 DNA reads TGCGCCAGCAGCTTTACAACCCCCGGACTGGGGGGGAAGAATGAGCAGTTCTTC. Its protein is CASSFTTPGLGGKNEQFF.

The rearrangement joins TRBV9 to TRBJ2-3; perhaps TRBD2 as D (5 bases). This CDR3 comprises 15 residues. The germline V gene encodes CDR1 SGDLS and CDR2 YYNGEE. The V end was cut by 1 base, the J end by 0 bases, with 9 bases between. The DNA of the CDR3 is TGTGCCAGCAGCGTAAGGCGGACTAGCACAGATACGCAGTATTTT. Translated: CASSVRRTSTDTQYF.

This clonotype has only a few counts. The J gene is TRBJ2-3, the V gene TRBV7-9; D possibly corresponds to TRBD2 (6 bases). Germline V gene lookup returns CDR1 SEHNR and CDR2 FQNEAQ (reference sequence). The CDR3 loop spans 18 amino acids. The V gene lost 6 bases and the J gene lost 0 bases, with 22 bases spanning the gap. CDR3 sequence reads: CASRQRFLAEDSTDTQYF. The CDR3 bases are TGTGCCAGCAGGCAAAGGTTCTTAGCGGAAGACAGCACAGATACGCAGTATTTT.

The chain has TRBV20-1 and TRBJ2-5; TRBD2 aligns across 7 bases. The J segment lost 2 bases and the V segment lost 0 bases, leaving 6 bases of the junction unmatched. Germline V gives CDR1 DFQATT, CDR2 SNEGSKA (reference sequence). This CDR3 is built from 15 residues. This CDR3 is CSAREAGFFQETQYF. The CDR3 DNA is TGCAGTGCTAGAGAAGCGGGATTTTTTCAAGAGACCCAGTACTTC.

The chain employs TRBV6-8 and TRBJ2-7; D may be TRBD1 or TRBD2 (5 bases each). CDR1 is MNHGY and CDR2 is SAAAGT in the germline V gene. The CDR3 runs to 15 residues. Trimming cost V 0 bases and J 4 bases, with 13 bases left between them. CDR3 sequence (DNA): TGTGCCAGCAGTTACTCCGCGGGCTCAGGGTACGAGCAGTACTTC. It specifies CASSYSAGSGYEQYF.

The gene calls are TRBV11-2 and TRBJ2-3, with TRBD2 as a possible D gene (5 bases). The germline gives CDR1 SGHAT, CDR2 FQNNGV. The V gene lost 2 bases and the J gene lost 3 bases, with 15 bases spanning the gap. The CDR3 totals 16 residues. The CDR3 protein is CASSLYGRHQTDTQYF. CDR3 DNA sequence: TGTGCCAGCAGCTTATATGGGAGACACCAGACAGATACGCAGTATTTT.

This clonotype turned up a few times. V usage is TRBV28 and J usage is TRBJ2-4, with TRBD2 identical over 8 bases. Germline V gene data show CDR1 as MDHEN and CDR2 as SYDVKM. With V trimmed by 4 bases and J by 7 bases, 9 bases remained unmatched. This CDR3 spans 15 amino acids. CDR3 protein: CASSSGALAVNIQYF. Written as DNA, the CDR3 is TGTGCCAGCAGTTCCGGGGCACTAGCGGTTAACATTCAGTACTTC.

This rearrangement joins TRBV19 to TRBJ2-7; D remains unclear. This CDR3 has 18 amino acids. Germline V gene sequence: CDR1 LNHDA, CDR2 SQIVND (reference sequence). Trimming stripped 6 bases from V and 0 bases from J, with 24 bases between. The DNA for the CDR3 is TGTGCCAGTAGCCCCGCACGTACCCAGCGAGAAAGCTCCTACGAGCAGTACTTC. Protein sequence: CASSPARTQRESSYEQYF.

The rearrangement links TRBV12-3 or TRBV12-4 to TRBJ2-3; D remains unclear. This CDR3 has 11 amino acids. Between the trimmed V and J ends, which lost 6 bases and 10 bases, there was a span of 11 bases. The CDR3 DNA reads TGTGCCAGCAGCTTAATGAATGCGCAGTATTTT. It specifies CASSLMNAQYF.

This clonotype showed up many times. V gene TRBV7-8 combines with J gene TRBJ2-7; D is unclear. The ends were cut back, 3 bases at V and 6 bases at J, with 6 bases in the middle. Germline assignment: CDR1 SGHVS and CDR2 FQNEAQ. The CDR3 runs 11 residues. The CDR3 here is CASSFGSEQYF. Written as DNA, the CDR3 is TGTGCCAGCAGCTTTGGCTCCGAGCAGTACTTC. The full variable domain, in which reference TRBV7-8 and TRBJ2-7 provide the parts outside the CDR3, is GAGVSQSPRYKVAKRGQDVALRCDPISGHVSLFWYQQALGQGPEFLTYFQNEAQLDKSGLPSDRFFAERPEGSVSTLKIQRTQQEDSAVYLCASSFGSEQYFGPGTRLTVT.

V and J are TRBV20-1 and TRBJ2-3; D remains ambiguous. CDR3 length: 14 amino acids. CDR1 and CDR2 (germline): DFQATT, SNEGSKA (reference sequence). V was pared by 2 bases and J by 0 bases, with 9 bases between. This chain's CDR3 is CSARRPFSTDTQYF. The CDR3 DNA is TGCAGTGCTAGACGGCCTTTCAGCACAGATACGCAGTATTTT.

The CDR3 region has the DNA TGCGCCAGCAGCCAAGTAGTTGGGGGACACAATGAGCAGTTCTTC. Translated, it gives CASSQVVGGHNEQFF. The chain is built from TRBV4-1 and TRBJ2-1, with D perhaps TRBD1 or TRBD2 (5 bases each). The germline CDR1 and CDR2 sequences are MGHRA and YSYEKL. This CDR3 comprises 15 residues. V dropped 1 base and J dropped 5 bases, with 12 bases sitting between them.

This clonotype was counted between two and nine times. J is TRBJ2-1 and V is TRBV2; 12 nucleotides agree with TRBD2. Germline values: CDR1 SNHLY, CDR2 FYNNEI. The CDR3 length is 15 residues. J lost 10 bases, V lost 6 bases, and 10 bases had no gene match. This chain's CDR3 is CASRERLAGEPEQFF. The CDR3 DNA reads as TGTGCCAGCAGGGAGCGACTAGCGGGAGAACCCGAGCAGTTCTTC.